The rows below give T cell receptor beta chains drawn from one sample of a study of human T cells and chemical hapten exposure. One entry per CDR3 protein, called by TCRdb with MiXCR from the RACE reads. The repertoire holds 300,000 to 450,000 distinct CDR3 sequences, with around 5.5% as singletons. Material: whole blood, obtained in connection with sensitization to the hapten diphenylcyclopropenone (DPC). The receptor source for this set is a woman under 30 with alopecia areata. Some clones in this sample may be carry-over from other donors' samples. CDR3s include the opening cysteine and the closing phenylalanine or tryptophan. Fields, in order: J gene, V gene, clone size, D gene, CDR3 DNA, CDR3 protein. D genes are given only for firm matches. For some rows the clone size is stated as once, few or many, or as a class when expanded; others skip it.

TRBJ1-5	TRBV13	.	TRBD1	TGTGCCAGCAGCGTAGGACAGGGTCTCGCCCAGCATTTT	CASSVGQGLAQHF
TRBJ1-5	TRBV7-9	few	.	TGTGCCAGCAGCCCAAGCAGGGGTTATAGCAATCAGCCCCAGCATTTT	CASSPSRGYSNQPQHF
TRBJ2-1	TRBV4-1	.	TRBD2	TGCGCCAGCAGCAGCCAAAGCGGGGGGCTATACAATGAGCAGTTCTTC	CASSSQSGGLYNEQFF
TRBJ2-5	TRBV29-1	few	.	TGCAGCGTTGAAGATCTTCGGGGAGAGACCCAGTACTTC	CSVEDLRGETQYF
TRBJ1-1	TRBV6-6	.	.	TGTGCCAGCAGTTACCAAGGGCTCGGAAACGAAGCTTTCTTT	CASSYQGLGNEAFF
TRBJ1-5	TRBV27	many	.	TGTGCCAGCATAAATCAGCCCCAGCATTTT	CASINQPQHF
TRBJ1-1	TRBV12-5	few	.	TGTGCTAGTGGCCGCTGGGGGGGCCTTGACACTGAAGCTTTCTTT	CASGRWGGLDTEAFF
TRBJ1-5	TRBV7-9	many	.	TGTGCCAGCAGCTTTTTTATGGGAGGGGGCAATCAGCCCCAGCATTTT	CASSFFMGGGNQPQHF
TRBJ1-3	TRBV12-3/TRBV12-4	few	.	TGTGCCAGCCACCTTCGAAACACCATATATTTT	CASHLRNTIYF
TRBJ2-7	TRBV9	many	.	TGTGCCAGCAGCGTTAGGGGGTCCATTGACGAGCAGTACTTC	CASSVRGSIDEQYF
TRBJ2-3	TRBV12-3/TRBV12-4	many	.	TGTGCCAGCAGTTTAGCGGGGGGAAGAGCAGATACGCAGTATTTT	CASSLAGGRADTQYF
TRBJ2-1	TRBV29-1	.	TRBD2	TGCAGCGTAACAGCGGGGAGCTCCTACAATGAGCAGTTCTTC	CSVTAGSSYNEQFF
TRBJ1-5	TRBV28	.	.	TGTGCCAGCAGTTTAGGGGGTAAGGGCAATCAGCCCCAGCATTTT	CASSLGGKGNQPQHF
TRBJ2-7	TRBV6-1	.	TRBD2	TGTGCCAGCCAAAGCGGCCTAGCGGGGTTATACGAGCAGTACTTC	CASQSGLAGLYEQYF
TRBJ1-5	TRBV29-1	few	TRBD1	TGCAGCGTTTCCGGGACAGACCCCAATCAGCCCCAGCATTTT	CSVSGTDPNQPQHF
TRBJ1-4	TRBV5-6	many	TRBD1	TGTGCCAGCAGCAGGGACAGGGGGCGAAGGGATGAAAAACTGTTTTTT	CASSRDRGRRDEKLFF
TRBJ2-1	TRBV7-2	many	TRBD2	TGTGCCAGCAGCTTAGGACTAGCGGGGGCCCGCTCCTACAATGAGCAGTTCTTC	CASSLGLAGARSYNEQFF
TRBJ2-4	TRBV27	many	TRBD1	TGTGCCAGCAGTTCTGACAGGGCCACCACCCTAGCCAAAAACATTCAGTACTTC	CASSSDRATTLAKNIQYF
TRBJ2-2	TRBV7-3	.	.	TGTGCCAGCAGCCGCCGGGACACGCCGTATGTCAGGGAGCTGTTTTTT	CASSRRDTPYVRELFF
TRBJ2-1	TRBV11-2	few	.	TGTGCCAGCAGCTCAAACAATCGGCTAAACAATGAGCAGTTCTTC	CASSSNNRLNNEQFF
TRBJ1-3	TRBV6-6	few	.	TGTGCCGTGTTGGGAAACACCATATATTTT	CAVLGNTIYF
TRBJ1-5	TRBV5-6	many	TRBD1	TGTGCCAGCAGCATAGGACAGGGCCCCAATCAGCCCCAGCATTTT	CASSIGQGPNQPQHF
TRBJ2-3	TRBV2	.	.	TGTGCCAGCAGTGAAACGGAAGGACGCTCGCCAGATACGCAGTATTTT	CASSETEGRSPDTQYF
TRBJ2-7	TRBV9	.	TRBD2	TGTGCCAGCAGCGGTAGCGGGGGGCCGGGGGAGCAGTACTTC	CASSGSGGPGEQYF
TRBJ1-1	TRBV6-5	.	.	TGTGCCAGCAGTCCGAGCCCGCTGAGGGGGGCTTTGGCTGAAGCTTTCTTT	CASSPSPLRGALAEAFF
TRBJ2-6	TRBV5-1	many	.	TGCGCCAGCAGCTTGCGGGGCCCTCCCCTCTCTGGGGCCAACGTCCTGACTTTC	CASSLRGPPLSGANVLTF
TRBJ2-7	TRBV18	few	.	TGTGCCAGCTCACCAGGGTTAACAGGGACCCCGTACGAGCAGTACTTC	CASSPGLTGTPYEQYF
TRBJ1-1	TRBV2	.	.	TGTGCCAGCAGTGATTACACGAACACTGAAGCTTTCTTT	CASSDYTNTEAFF
TRBJ1-1	TRBV3-1	many	.	TGTGCCAGCAGCCAGGGGGGGGCGAAGTCTCTTTCTCAAGCTTTCTTT	CASSQGGAKSLSQAFF
TRBJ2-3	TRBV20-1	many	.	TGCAGTGCTAGAGTCCCGGGCACAGATACGCAGTATTTT	CSARVPGTDTQYF
TRBJ1-4	TRBV18	.	.	TGTGCCAGCTCCGCCACGGTTAATAATGAAAAACTGTTTTTT	CASSATVNNEKLFF
TRBJ2-1	TRBV6-6	.	.	TGTGCCAGCAGTTACTCCGGACGGTATAATGAGCAGTTCTTC	CASSYSGRYNEQFF
TRBJ1-2	TRBV12-3/TRBV12-4	many	TRBD1	TGTGCCAGCAGTTCGGGACAGGGGGTTAACTATGGCTACACCTTC	CASSSGQGVNYGYTF
TRBJ2-5	TRBV7-9	.	.	TGTGCCAGCAGCTCCCTGGGGGGGGCAGCTAAGGAGACCCAGTACTTC	CASSSLGGAAKETQYF
TRBJ1-4	TRBV7-9	few	TRBD1	TGTGCCAGCAGCACAGGGGTAGGGGAAAAACTGTTTTTT	CASSTGVGEKLFF
TRBJ1-2	TRBV2	many	TRBD1	TGTGCCGGAAAGCCGGGACAGCCCTCTTTCAACTATGGCTACACCTTC	CAGKPGQPSFNYGYTF
TRBJ2-5	TRBV29-1	many	.	TGCAGCGTTGCTGAAGAGACCCAGTACTTC	CSVAEETQYF
TRBJ2-7	TRBV28	few	.	TGTGCCAGCAGTTTGTTTAGCGGCCCCTACGAGCAGTACTTC	CASSLFSGPYEQYF
TRBJ2-1	TRBV20-1	few	.	TGCAGTGCTAGCCTACCTCCTCGGAATGAGCAGTTCTTC	CSASLPPRNEQFF
TRBJ2-6	TRBV4-3	many	.	TGCGCCAGCAGCCAAGAAGGACACTCTGGGGCCAACGTCCTGACTTTC	CASSQEGHSGANVLTF
TRBJ1-4	TRBV29-1	.	.	TGCAGCGTCCTGAATGAAAAACTGTTTTTT	CSVLNEKLFF
TRBJ1-1	TRBV9	many	.	TGTGCCAGCAGCCCGGACGGTTACACTGAAGCTTTCTTT	CASSPDGYTEAFF
TRBJ2-5	TRBV6-2/TRBV6-3	.	TRBD2	TGTGCCAGCAGTTACAAACGGACTAGCGGCGGGGAGGAGACCCAGTACTTC	CASSYKRTSGGEETQYF
TRBJ1-1	TRBV6-5	few	.	TGTGCCAGCAGTTACTCGACTTCCGCAGGAGCGATGGAGGCTTTCTTT	CASSYSTSAGAMEAFF
TRBJ1-2	TRBV5-5	few	.	TGTGCCAGCAGCTTTGACACCGAGTATGGCTACACCTTC	CASSFDTEYGYTF
TRBJ2-3	TRBV6-2/TRBV6-3	many	.	TGTGCCACCCGGAGGGGGAGCACAGATACGCAGTATTTT	CATRRGSTDTQYF
TRBJ2-3	TRBV6-5	many	.	TGTGCCAGCAGGAGTACTGGGTATGCAGATACGCAGTATTTT	CASRSTGYADTQYF
TRBJ1-6	TRBV2	many	TRBD1	TGTGCCAGCAAGGGACAGGGGGCCTCACCCCTCCACTTT	CASKGQGASPLHF
TRBJ2-5	TRBV7-9	few	.	TGTGCCAGCAGAAGATGGGTCAGCGGGCGAGAAGAGACCCAGTACTTC	CASRRWVSGREETQYF
TRBJ1-6	TRBV28	few	.	TGTGCCAGCAGTTTACCGGGCGCCTATAATTCACCCCTCCACTTT	CASSLPGAYNSPLHF
TRBJ2-1	TRBV5-1	.	.	TGCGCCAGCAGCTTGAACCCCCCCGGGACTTTGGGGGAGCAGTTCTTC	CASSLNPPGTLGEQFF
TRBJ2-3	TRBV5-1	.	.	TGCGCCAGCAGCTTGGAGGGGACTCGCACAGATACGCAGTATTTT	CASSLEGTRTDTQYF
TRBJ1-3	TRBV7-2	many	.	TGTGCCAGCAGCCCAAATGGTCCGGCTGGAAACACCATATATTTT	CASSPNGPAGNTIYF
TRBJ2-3	TRBV27	few	TRBD2	TGTGCCAGCAGTTTATCAATAGCGGGGCCAGATACGCAGTATTTT	CASSLSIAGPDTQYF
TRBJ1-6	TRBV27	few	.	TGTGCCAGCAGTCCTAACCCGACGCCCCTCCACTTT	CASSPNPTPLHF